Below, 18 T cell receptor beta chains from the same sample are listed, as sequenced in a study of control samples from healthy donors and cancer patients. The assay was immunoSEQ multiplex PCR, and TCRdb's table has in-frame clones only and misses some. The sample consists of 150,000 to 200,000 clones, approximately 90% of them appearing once. Specimen: blood. The source is a woman between 25 and 40 years old in good health.

This chain uses TRBV6-5 with TRBJ1-6, with a tentative D call TRBD1 (5 bases). V lost 7 bases and J 7 bases, leaving 14 bases between the germline ends. The CDR3 runs to 14 residues. Germline V gene lookup returns CDR1 MNHEY and CDR2 SVGAGI. CDR3 amino acids: CASNKGRGNSPLHF. The CDR3 DNA reads TGTGCCAGCAATAAGGGACGGGGGAATTCACCCCTCCACTTT.

The chain has TRBV3-1 (or the pseudogene TRBV3-2) and TRBJ2-7; 14 nucleotides match TRBD2. CDR3 size: 19 residues. Germline V gene sequence: CDR1 LGHDT, CDR2 YNNKEL (reference sequence). V was pared by 1 base and J by 4 bases, with 12 bases of the junction left unmatched. The CDR3 sequence: CASSQGLAGGIRGIYEQYF. In DNA, the CDR3 is TGTGCCAGCAGCCAAGGACTAGCGGGAGGGATCCGGGGGATTTACGAGCAGTACTTC.

The chain couples TRBV25-1 to TRBJ2-1; maybe TRBD1 (5 bases). The germline V gene has CDR1 MGHDK and CDR2 SYGVNS. This CDR3 has 13 residues. The ends were cut back, 4 bases at V and 5 bases at J, with 9 bases in the middle. CDR3 in amino acids: CASSGGRHNEQFF. The CDR3 region has the DNA TGTGCCAGCAGTGGGGGCCGCCACAATGAGCAGTTCTTC.

This chain links TRBV28 with TRBJ2-5; the match to TRBD2 covers 9 bases. The V and J ends lost 4 bases and 2 bases, in that order; junction bases with no gene match: 5. Germline V gene data show CDR1 as MDHEN and CDR2 as SYDVKM. The CDR3 loop spans 15 amino acids. The CDR3 sequence: CASSSASGEQETQYF. The CDR3 DNA follows: TGTGCCAGCAGTTCGGCTAGCGGGGAACAAGAGACCCAGTACTTC.

The chain carries TRBV28 and TRBJ1-2; 7 bases are a match to TRBD1. CDR1 and CDR2 from the germline V gene are MDHEN and SYDVKM. The CDR3 runs to 15 residues. Trimming removed 6 bases from V and 0 bases from J; junction bases left unmatched: 7. CDR3: CASRFPTGPNYGYTF. The CDR3 bases are TGTGCCAGCAGGTTTCCGACAGGGCCTAACTATGGCTACACCTTC.

This clone was seen a single time. This chain connects TRBV27 to TRBJ1-4; TRBD1 might be the D (6 bases). Germline V lookup: CDR1 MNHEY, CDR2 SMNVEV (reference sequence). The V end was cut by 4 bases, the J end by 8 bases, with 17 bases between. The CDR3 spans 15 residues. The CDR3 sequence: CASSSRQVRREKLFF. The CDR3 DNA follows: TGTGCCAGCAGTTCACGACAGGTCCGGAGGGAAAAACTGTTTTTT.

The rearrangement links TRBV4-1 to TRBJ2-5; D remains ambiguous. Between the trimmed V and J ends, which lost 3 bases and 7 bases, there was a span of 12 bases. The CDR3 runs to 13 residues. Germline V lookup: CDR1 MGHRA, CDR2 YSYEKL. CDR3 in DNA: TGCGCCAGCAGCCACGAGAAACTATGGACCCAGTACTTC. Protein: CASSHEKLWTQYF.

The CDR3: CASSVLDGKYNEQFF. The CDR3 region has the DNA TGTGCCAGCAGCGTACTTGACGGAAAATACAATGAGCAGTTCTTC. The chain employs TRBV9 and TRBJ2-1, with unresolved D. Between the trimmed V and J ends, which lost 1 base and 4 bases, there was a span of 12 bases. The CDR3 loop spans 15 amino acids. In germline, CDR1 is SGDLS, CDR2 YYNGEE.

The genes are TRBV30 and TRBJ2-7; no clear D. With 0 bases removed from V and 3 bases from J, the gap between germline ends came to 6 bases. In germline, CDR1 is GTSNPN, CDR2 SVGIG (reference sequence). The CDR3 contains 12 residues. The CDR3 bases are TGTGCCTGGAGTGTGTTTGGCTACGAGCAGTACTTC. This translates into CAWSVFGYEQYF.

The chain carries TRBV5-1 and TRBJ2-2, with D tentatively TRBD1 (6 bases). The germline CDR1 and CDR2 sequences are SGHRS and YFSETQ. V gave up 3 bases and J gave up 2 bases, with 14 bases separating them. The CDR3 consists of 16 residues. This CDR3 reads CASSSLSQGNTGELFF. The CDR3 DNA is TGCGCCAGCAGCTCTTTATCACAGGGCAACACCGGGGAGCTGTTTTTT.

V and J are TRBV18 and TRBJ2-7, with 9 bases identical to TRBD2. The CDR3 extends over 16 amino acids. V dropped 0 bases and J dropped 2; count of bases not matched to a gene: 5. From germline, CDR1 is KGHSH and CDR2 LQKENI. In DNA form, the CDR3 reads TGTGCCAGCTCACCACCGATAGCGGGAGACCCCTACGAGCAGTACTTC. It translates to CASSPPIAGDPYEQYF.

This clone was observed a single time. The chain uses TRBV3-1 (or the pseudogene TRBV3-2) and TRBJ2-5, with 8 positions matching TRBD2. Germline CDR1 is LGHDT and CDR2 is YNNKEL (reference sequence). J gave up 5 bases and V 6 bases, and 8 bases lay outside the gene matches. The CDR3 covers 14 residues. DNA of the CDR3: TGTGCCAGCAGTCCTGGGACTAGAGGTGAGACCCAGTACTTC. Its protein product is CASSPGTRGETQYF.

This rearrangement joins TRBV5-1 to TRBJ1-2, with D hard to call. CDR1 and CDR2 (germline): SGHRS, YFSETQ. The CDR3 spans 15 residues. V lost 4 bases and J 4 bases, leaving 17 bases between the germline ends. The CDR3 loop reads CASSPENRGGYGYTF. CDR3 DNA: TGCGCCAGCAGCCCGGAGAACCGGGGTGGCTATGGCTACACCTTC. Supplemented by reference TRBV5-1 and TRBJ1-2, the full variable domain reads KAGVTQTPRYLIKTRGQQVTLSCSPISGHRSVSWYQQTPGQGLQFLFEYFSETQRNKGNFPGRFSGRQFSNSRSEMNVSTLELGDSALYLCASSPENRGGYGYTFGSGTRLTVV.

The rearrangement links TRBV19 to TRBJ1-3; the match to TRBD1 covers 10 bases. Losses at the gene ends were 3 bases for V and 3 bases for J; bases not matched to a gene: 5. The length of the CDR3 is 16 residues. Germline CDR1 reads LNHDA; CDR2 reads SQIVND (reference sequence). DNA of the CDR3: TGTGCCAGTAGTATGACAGGGGGCAGCTTTGGAAACACCATATATTTT. Amino acids: CASSMTGGSFGNTIYF.

The rearrangement uses TRBV4-1 and TRBJ1-1; a weak D match, TRBD1 (5 bases). CDR3 length: 13 amino acids. Between the trimmed V and J ends, which lost 5 bases and 1 base, there was a span of 8 bases. Germline V gene sequence: CDR1 MGHRA, CDR2 YSYEKL. The CDR3 here is CASSSGPNTEAFF. CDR3 DNA: TGCGCCAGCAGCTCGGGGCCGAACACTGAAGCTTTCTTT.

This sequence joins TRBV5-1 and TRBJ2-3; 8 bases map to TRBD2. The length of the CDR3 is 18 residues. CDR1 and CDR2 (germline): SGHRS, YFSETQ. V lost 0 bases, J lost 4 bases, and 13 bases stayed unmatched. CDR3 loop: CASSLAASAGVVPDTQYF. The CDR3 nucleotides read TGCGCCAGCAGCTTGGCGGCTTCAGCGGGAGTCGTCCCAGATACGCAGTATTTT.

The chain recombines TRBV28 with TRBJ1-3; D perhaps matches TRBD1 (6 bases). Trimming pared 7 bases from V and 2 bases from J, leaving 12 bases between. CDR1 is MDHEN, CDR2 SYDVKM, per germline. The CDR3 sequence is 14 residues long. The CDR3 bases are TGTGCCAGCAATGCGGGGGCAACTGGAAACACCATATATTTT. Protein: CASNAGATGNTIYF.

The J gene is TRBJ1-2, the V gene TRBV10-3; possible D gene TRBD1, 6 bases. Germline V gene lookup returns CDR1 ENHRY and CDR2 SYGVKD. The CDR3 runs 11 residues. V was trimmed by 4 bases and J by 9 bases, leaving 9 bases between them. The CDR3, as DNA: TGTGCCATCAGTGTAGGGGGGAGCTACACCTTC. This gives the protein CAISVGGSYTF.